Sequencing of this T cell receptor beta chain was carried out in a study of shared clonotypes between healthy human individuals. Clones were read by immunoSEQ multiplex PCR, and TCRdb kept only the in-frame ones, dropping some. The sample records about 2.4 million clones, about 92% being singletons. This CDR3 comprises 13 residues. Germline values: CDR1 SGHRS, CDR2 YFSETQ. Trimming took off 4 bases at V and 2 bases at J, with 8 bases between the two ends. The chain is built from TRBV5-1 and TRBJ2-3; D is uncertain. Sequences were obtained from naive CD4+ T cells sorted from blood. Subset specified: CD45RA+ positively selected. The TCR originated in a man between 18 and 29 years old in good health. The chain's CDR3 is CASSIPTTDTQYF. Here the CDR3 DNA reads TGCGCCAGCAGCATACCTACCACAGATACGCAGTATTTT.